The entry that follows covers one T cell receptor (beta chain) sequence. The antigen it recognizes is unknown. No base qualities exist here, and no much larger clone lies one base off it. A single peripheral blood draw of approximately 0.11 L on average was collected from each donor into heparinised tubes. A BD FACSAria II and a panel including CD45RO, CCR7, CD25, CD127, CD95 and CD27 were used to sort naive, central memory, regulatory and stem cell-like memory CD4+ T cells. Purity was above 98% for every sorted population. PBMCs were isolated right away by Lymphoprep density gradient centrifugation and were stained directly, without culture. So that batch effects would be minimized, each experiment stained and sorted samples in pairs, pairing one healthy donor with one patient. The entire amount of isolated RNA was reverse transcribed using the High Capacity cDNA Reverse Transcription Kit, so the sequenced TCRB transcripts were expressed ones. Deep immunoSEQ sequencing was performed on naive, central memory and regulatory T cell samples, with an average of roughly 3.6 million total reads per sample. Sorted cells were lysed in RLT buffer, and RNA was extracted using DNase-treated RNeasy Micro or Mini kits according to cell number. To prevent cross-contamination, every cell subset was processed on its own, while patient and healthy donor samples were processed together. The immunoSEQ multiplex PCR was used to amplify TCRB sequences from cDNA, yielding 87-bp fragments that span the CDR3 region. Amplicons were sequenced on the Illumina HiSeq platform. Per the original workflow: PCR bias was corrected computationally using synthetic template baselines, and reads within Hamming distance 2 were collapsed, with unmergeable singletons discarded. Reads were aligned against IMGT to assign V, D and J genes, CDR3 length and insertions or deletions at six rearrangement sites. Clonotype counts were normalized to sorted cell number within each subset before computing true diversity and Gini coefficients with the tcR R package. Repertoire sharing was quantified using the overlap coefficient calculated on TCRB nucleotide sequences. Entries here come from immuneACCESS through TCRdb and include only in-frame sequences with V and J called. Some clones fail to appear in such tables; in the studies checked, an unresolved V gene covers under half of the shortfall, and the cause of the remainder is unknown. V and J calls and clone size come straight from that table; D and trimming were deduced from the DNA. The sample table holds 130,000 or so clones, of which roughly 10% were seen once. The ten largest make up about 0.7% of the sample.

This specimen comes from a study of beta chain features in type 1 diabetes (dated by TCRdb to the late 2010s). About the full investigation: Mean age, gender distribution, total cell number and subset yield did not differ between patients and healthy donors. Across all samples, about 110 million sorted cells were examined, and cell number per subset correlated strongly with RNA yield. The study compared TCRB repertoires of sorted circulating CD4+ T cell subsets between recently diagnosed type 1 diabetes patients and matched healthy donors. Naive and central memory subsets were obtained from all 30 or so donors, but regulatory and stem cell-like memory subsets were isolated from only 8 patients and roughly 8 healthy donors. What the work shows at the level of the full study, not this receptor alone: Sequencing cDNA rather than genomic DNA could over-represent highly expressing activated cells, although activation and CD3 levels did not differ between groups. Fewer insertions and more nucleotide deletions at VDJ recombination sites were observed in patients with type 1 diabetes, implying thymic rearrangement abnormalities. PCR might favor shorter templates, but patient and control samples were amplified and corrected together, so any skew would affect both groups equally. A moderate but significant shortening of TCRB CDR3 length was observed in type 1 diabetes patients in all four CD4+ subsets. Naive, central memory and regulatory TCRB repertoires appeared to be more alike among patients than among healthy donors. Because the HLA sub-analyses included only small numbers of individuals, any influence of HLA type on TCRB rearrangement was left unresolved.

The CDR3 sequence holds 13 residues, the cysteine and phenylalanine included. The retained sequence is limited to the CDR3, 39 bases, with the frame set at the first base. CDR1 and CDR2 were assigned from the germline V gene as SQVTM and ANQGSEA. V was cut back by 4 bases and J by 3 bases, leaving a gap of 10 bases between them. The sequencing input was central memory CD4+ T cells from blood. The source is a man aged 30 to 39 with type 1 diabetes. The chain was built from TRBV29-1 and TRBJ1-5, and TRBD1 may be the D gene, going by 5 matching bases. The DNA sequence is TGCAGCGTTGGTGAAGGGGACAATCAGCCCCAGCATTTT. This gives the protein CSVGEGDNQPQHF.